This TCR beta chain derives from a study of CD8+CD57+ T cells in acquired aplastic anemia. According to the study, genomic DNA was the template for TCR beta VDJ and CDR3 profiling. TCRdb fed the reads into MiXCR, producing one record per CDR3 protein. The table has around 130,000 distinct CDR3 sequences, about 60% seen once. Germline lookup yields CDR1 SGHKS and CDR2 YYEKEE (reference sequence). Trimming pared 7 bases from V and 0 bases from J, leaving 10 bases between. The CDR3 length is 13 residues. Flow cytometry had shown expanded CD8+CD57+ cells in the patients chosen for sequencing. The patients, all of them, had severe acquired aplastic anemia.

This chain uses TRBV5-5 with TRBJ2-5, with a weak D call TRBD1 (5 bases). The source is a human donor with aplastic anemia. Source material: sorted CD4+, CD8+, or CD8+CD57+ T cells (not recorded which) from PBMCs. CDR3 loop: CASHLGDQETQYF. The DNA for the CDR3 is TGTGCCAGCCACTTAGGGGACCAAGAGACCCAGTACTTC.